A selection of T cell receptor beta chains follows, all from one sample in a study of shared clonotypes between healthy human individuals. Assay: immunoSEQ multiplex PCR; the TCRdb copy retains only in-frame clones and omits some. Of some 2,400,000 clones in the sample, approximately 94% are singletons; the top ten hold roughly 0.13%. The specimen sequenced was naive CD4+ T cells sorted from blood. The receptors were gathered from a man aged 18-30 years in good health. Both conserved end residues are trimmed from each CDR3.

v_call cdr3_aa
TRBV27 ASSPKVQGRDTQY
TRBV2 ASSGVGSPTDTQY
TRBV6-5 ASSYPGLGSAQY
TRBV27 ASSFNTGGPEQY
TRBV7-2 ASSLGRGTSNEQY
TRBV10-3 ATRDSNQPQH
TRBV11-2 ASSLNRELLF
TRBV5-4 ASSSQGDNSPLH
TRBV6-1 ASSEYNSFYEQY
TRBV6-1 ASKTPLNTEAF